The present T cell receptor beta chain was sequenced within a study of PD-1 and CTLA-4 blockade in melanoma. The ends lost 4 bases at V and 1 base at J; junction bases unmatched: 4. The CDR3 spans 16 residues. Germline V lookup: CDR1 SGDLS, CDR2 YYNGEE. TCRdb's table, derived via immunoSEQ multiplex PCR, lists solely in-frame clones and lacks some. Among 30,000 or so clones, 75% to 95% were seen once, and the ten largest hold 8.5% to 9%. V usage is TRBV9 and J usage is TRBJ2-5, with 13 bases matching TRBD2. The sequence came from a human donor with melanoma. Sequences were derived from CD8+ T cells from peripheral blood, sampled from a patient given anti-PD-1 treatment. For the CDR3, the DNA is TGTGCCAGCAGCACCACTAGCGGGGGGGGCCAAGAGACCCAGTACTTC. It specifies CASSTTSGGGQETQYF.